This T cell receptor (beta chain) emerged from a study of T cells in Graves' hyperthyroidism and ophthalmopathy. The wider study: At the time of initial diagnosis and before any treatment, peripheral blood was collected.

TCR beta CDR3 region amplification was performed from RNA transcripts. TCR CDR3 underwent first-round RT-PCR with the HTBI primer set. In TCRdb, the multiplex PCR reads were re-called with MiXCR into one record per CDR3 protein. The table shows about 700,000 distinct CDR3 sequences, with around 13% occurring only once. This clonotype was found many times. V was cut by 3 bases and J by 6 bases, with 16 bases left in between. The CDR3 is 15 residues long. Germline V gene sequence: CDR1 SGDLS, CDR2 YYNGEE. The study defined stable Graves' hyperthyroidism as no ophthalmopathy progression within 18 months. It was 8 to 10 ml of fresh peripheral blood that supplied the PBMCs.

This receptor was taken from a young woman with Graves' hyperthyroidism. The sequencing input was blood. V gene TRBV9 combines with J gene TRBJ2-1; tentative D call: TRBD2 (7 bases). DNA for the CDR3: TGTGCCAGCAGCGAAGGGGGGGGAGAAGGCAATGAGCAGTTCTTC. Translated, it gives CASSEGGGEGNEQFF.